Reported below is one TCR beta chain. It has no known antigen specificity. One junction end disagrees with the germline gene, perhaps due to a read error. The entry originates in a study of CD8+CD57+ T cells in acquired aplastic anemia listed by TCRdb under 2018. For the wider study: DNA extracted from sorted CD4+ and CD8+ cells had a mean of about 3 ug, with a range of about 0.18 to 27.4 ug. An average of about 10 million reads for CD4+ cells and roughly 11 million reads for CD8+ cells was obtained from healthy donor samples. On the study overall, not on this receptor specifically: No significant difference in CD8+ Simpson's diversity was found between patients and healthy controls (P=0.060). About 28 CD8+ CDR3 sequences were found in both patients and controls but appeared to be highly expressed in patients and within the immunodominant clones of the patients.

From a lookup of the germline V gene, CDR1 and CDR2 are SGDLS and YYNGEE. The CDR3 holds 13 amino acids from the cysteine to the phenylalanine. Just CDR3 DNA is preserved here, 39 bases in frame from base 1. In this study, sorted CD4+ and CD8+ T cells from the blood of healthy subjects and of severe aplastic anemia patients had their TCR repertoires deep-sequenced. Ficoll-Paque density gradient centrifugation was used to isolate peripheral blood mononuclear cells. Before DNA extraction, CD4+ and CD8+ T cells were sorted with FACS or magnetic beads. Genomic DNA served as template for TCR beta VDJ combination and CDR3 sequence profiling. An Illumina HiSeq 2000 was the platform used for TCR repertoire sequencing. The study's own analysis went as follows. TRBV/TRBJ rearrangement plots, CDR3 size and DJ length profiles, and Simpson's diversity index were used to evaluate the repertoires. The immunodominant clone was defined as the most abundant DNA sequence in deep sequencing data. CDR3 amino acid sequences were checked for sharing across subjects and were also compared against the VDJdb database and published repertoires. TCRdb reran the public reads through fastp at Q25 and MiXCR, keeping productive beta chains. For every CDR3 protein sequence, its rows merge into one entry that carries the most common genes and DNA. Clone size and V and J calls follow TCRdb, not the original study. The sample table lists around 400,000 distinct CDR3 sequences, 60% to 80% of them with a count of one. The ten top clones hold 3.5% to 4.5% of the sample.

The chain links TRBV9 with TRBJ1-6, with an unclear D gene assignment. Sequences were obtained from sorted CD4+, CD8+, or CD8+CD57+ T cells (not recorded which) from PBMCs. The clonotype was recovered from a human donor in good health, serving as a control. The DNA is as follows: TGCGCCAGCAGCGCGGCCCCTAATTCATCCCTCCACTTT. The resulting protein is CASSAAPNSSLHF.